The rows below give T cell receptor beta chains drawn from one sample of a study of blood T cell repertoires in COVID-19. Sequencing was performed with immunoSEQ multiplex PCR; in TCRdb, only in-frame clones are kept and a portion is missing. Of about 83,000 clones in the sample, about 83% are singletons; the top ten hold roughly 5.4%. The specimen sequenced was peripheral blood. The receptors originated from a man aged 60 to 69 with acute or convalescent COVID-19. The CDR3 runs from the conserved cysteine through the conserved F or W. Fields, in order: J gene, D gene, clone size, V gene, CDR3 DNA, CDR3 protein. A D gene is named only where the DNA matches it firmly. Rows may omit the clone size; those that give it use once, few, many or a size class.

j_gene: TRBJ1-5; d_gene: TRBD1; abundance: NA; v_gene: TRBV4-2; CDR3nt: TGTGCCAGCAGCCGCGACAGGGGGGAACAGCCCCAGCATTTT; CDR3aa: CASSRDRGEQPQHF
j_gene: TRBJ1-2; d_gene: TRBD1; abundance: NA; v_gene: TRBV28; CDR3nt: TGTGCCAGCAGTGGATCGACAGGGGGAAAGTACTATGGCTACACCTTC; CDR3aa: CASSGSTGGKYYGYTF
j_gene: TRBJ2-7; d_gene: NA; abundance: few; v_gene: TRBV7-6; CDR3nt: TGTGCCAGCAGCCCGGACAGCGTCAGCTCCTACGAGCAGTACTTC; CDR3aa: CASSPDSVSSYEQYF
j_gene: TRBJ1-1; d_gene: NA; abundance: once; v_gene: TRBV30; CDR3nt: TGTGCCACGGGGGGAACTGAAGCTTTCTTT; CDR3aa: CATGGTEAFF
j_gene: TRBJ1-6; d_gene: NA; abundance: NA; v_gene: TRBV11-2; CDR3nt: TGTGCCAGCAGCCTGACGGGTTATAATTCACCCCTCCACTTT; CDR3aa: CASSLTGYNSPLHF
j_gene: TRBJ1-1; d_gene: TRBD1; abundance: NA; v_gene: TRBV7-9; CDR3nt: TGTGCCAGCAGCTTTGACCCCCGAACAGGGGACACTGAAGCTTTCTTT; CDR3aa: CASSFDPRTGDTEAFF
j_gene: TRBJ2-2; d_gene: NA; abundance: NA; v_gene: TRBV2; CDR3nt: TGTGCCAGCACCTCAATGGGACAAAACACCGGGGAGCTGTTTTTT; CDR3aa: CASTSMGQNTGELFF
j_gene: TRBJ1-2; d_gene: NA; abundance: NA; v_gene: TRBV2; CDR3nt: TGTGCCAGCAGTGCATATGAGGGTGACTATGGCTACACCTTC; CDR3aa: CASSAYEGDYGYTF
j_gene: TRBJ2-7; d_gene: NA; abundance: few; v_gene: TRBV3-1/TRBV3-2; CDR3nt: TGTGCCAGCAGCCAGCGGGCTAGGTTTGACGAGCAGTACTTC; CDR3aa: CASSQRARFDEQYF
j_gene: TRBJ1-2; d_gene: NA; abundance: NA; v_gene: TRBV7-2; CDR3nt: TGTGCCAGCAGACGGGAGATTAACTATGGCTACACCTTC; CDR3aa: CASRREINYGYTF
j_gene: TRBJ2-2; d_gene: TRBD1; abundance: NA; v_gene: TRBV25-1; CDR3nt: TGTGCCAGCAGACGGACAGGGGGCGCGAACACCGGGGAGCTGTTTTTT; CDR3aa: CASRRTGGANTGELFF
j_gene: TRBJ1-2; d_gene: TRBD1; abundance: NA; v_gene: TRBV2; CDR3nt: TGTGCCAGCAGTAATACAGGGGGCGGCTACACCTTC; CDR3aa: CASSNTGGGYTF
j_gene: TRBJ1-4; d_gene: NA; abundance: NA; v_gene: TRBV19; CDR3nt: TGTGCCAGTAGTGGAAGGACAGCCGGTGAAAAACTGTTTTTT; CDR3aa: CASSGRTAGEKLFF
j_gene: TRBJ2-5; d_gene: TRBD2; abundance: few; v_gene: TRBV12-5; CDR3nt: TGTGCTAGTGGTTTGACTCAACCCTTTAGCGGGGGAGGGGAGACCCAGTACTTC; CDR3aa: CASGLTQPFSGGGETQYF
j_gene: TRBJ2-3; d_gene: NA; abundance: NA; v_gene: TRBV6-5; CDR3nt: TGTGCCAGCAACCGGGACACTTTCACAGATACGCAGTATTTT; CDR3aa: CASNRDTFTDTQYF
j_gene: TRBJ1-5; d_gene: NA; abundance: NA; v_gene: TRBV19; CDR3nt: TGTGCCAGTAGTATAGATCTTGAGACAGCGCTCCATTTT; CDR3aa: CASSIDLETALHF
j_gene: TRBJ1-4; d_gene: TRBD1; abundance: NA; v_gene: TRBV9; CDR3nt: TGTGCCAGCAGCCTAGGACAGGGAAGGGAAAAACTGTTTTTT; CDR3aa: CASSLGQGREKLFF
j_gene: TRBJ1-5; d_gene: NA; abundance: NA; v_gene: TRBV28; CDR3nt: TGTGCCAGCAGTTTACCAGGGGCGAGGAATCAGCCCCAGCATTTT; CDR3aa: CASSLPGARNQPQHF
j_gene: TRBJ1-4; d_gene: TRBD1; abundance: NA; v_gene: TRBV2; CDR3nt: TGTGCCAGCGGCCAAGGGGGGACAGGGGGTTTTGAAAAACTGTTTTTT; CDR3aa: CASGQGGTGGFEKLFF
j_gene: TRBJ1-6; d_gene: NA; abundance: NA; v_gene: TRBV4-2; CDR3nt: TGTGCCAGCAGCCAAGCAAGAGGAGGTAATTCACCCCTCCACTTT; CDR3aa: CASSQARGGNSPLHF
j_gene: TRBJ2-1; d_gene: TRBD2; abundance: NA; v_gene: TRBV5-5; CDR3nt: TGTGCCAGCAGCAGTCTGGGCGGGGGAGGGGATGAGCAGTTCTTC; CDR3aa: CASSSLGGGGDEQFF
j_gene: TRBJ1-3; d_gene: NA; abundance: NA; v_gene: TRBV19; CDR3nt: TGTGCCAGTAGTATAGTGGCCGTCTCTGGAAACACCATATATTTT; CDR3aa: CASSIVAVSGNTIYF
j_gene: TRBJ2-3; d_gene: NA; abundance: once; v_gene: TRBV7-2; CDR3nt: TGTGCCAGCAGCGCCCCTGGACAGCTTACGCAGTATTTT; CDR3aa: CASSAPGQLTQYF